This T cell receptor beta chain came from a study of blood T cells in healthy people across ages. Overall study results and limits: The recorded TCR beta diversity per million T cells decreased in a roughly linear manner with age.

A second PCR of roughly 7 to 11 cycles used a sample-barcoded 5' primer and a J-beta primer mix. One entry per CDR3 protein, called by TCRdb with MiXCR from the 5' RACE reads. The table shows 1.5 million or so distinct CDR3 sequences, with roughly 40% occurring only once. Comments on this clonotype: The antigen remains unidentified.

The ends were cut back, 1 base at V and 3 bases at J, with 16 bases in the middle. CDR3 length: 16 residues. Germline CDR1 SGHTA, CDR2 FQGNSA. The source material was blood. The rearrangement uses TRBV7-2 and TRBJ2-7; possibly TRBD2 for D (7 bases). The sequence was collected from a woman aged 18-29 years in good health. CDR3 DNA: TGTGCCAGCAGCTTAGTAGGGGGGGCGCCGGGCTACGAGCAGTACTTC. This codes for CASSLVGGAPGYEQYF.